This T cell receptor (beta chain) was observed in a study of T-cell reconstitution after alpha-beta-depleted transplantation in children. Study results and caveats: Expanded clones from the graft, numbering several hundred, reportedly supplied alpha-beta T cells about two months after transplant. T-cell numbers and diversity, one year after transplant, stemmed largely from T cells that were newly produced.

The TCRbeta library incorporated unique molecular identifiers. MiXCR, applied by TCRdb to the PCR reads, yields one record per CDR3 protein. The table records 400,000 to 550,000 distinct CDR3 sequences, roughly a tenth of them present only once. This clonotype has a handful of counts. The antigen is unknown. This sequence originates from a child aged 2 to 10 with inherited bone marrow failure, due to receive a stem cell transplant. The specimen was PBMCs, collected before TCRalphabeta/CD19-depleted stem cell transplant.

CDR3 in amino acids: CASSGRKPTDTQYF. The CDR3 DNA follows: TGTGCCAGTAGCGGGAGGAAGCCAACAGATACGCAGTATTTT. J is TRBJ2-3 and V is TRBV6-2 or TRBV6-3, with 10 nucleotides matching TRBD2. The CDR3 is made up of 14 amino acids. V was pared by 9 bases and J by 3 bases, with 6 bases of the junction left unmatched. Germline lookup yields CDR1 MNHEY and CDR2 SVGEGT.